The 32 T cell receptor beta chains in this list originate from one sample, sequenced in a study of shared T cell receptors in the human thymus. The protocol was immunoSEQ multiplex PCR, while the TCRdb copy is restricted to in-frame clones and leaves out a portion. The sample lists approximately 580,000 clones; more than 75% were seen once. The sample was also linked to a second study, of human thymus T cells.

Source material: thymocytes. The receptors here all came from a boy under two years old with a congenital heart defect.

The rearrangement joins TRBV2 to TRBJ2-2; the D gene is possibly TRBD1 (6 bases). V was pared by 5 bases and J by 5 bases, with 21 bases between. From germline, CDR1 is SNHLY and CDR2 FYNNEI. The CDR3 length is 17 residues. The CDR3 protein is CASSWWGPGSRTGELFF. The CDR3 DNA reads as TGTGCCAGCAGTTGGTGGGGGCCAGGGTCCAGGACCGGGGAGCTGTTTTTT.

The sample holds a few counts of this clone. The genes are TRBV18 and TRBJ1-1, with TRBD1 matching 7 bases. CDR1 is KGHSH and CDR2 is LQKENI in the germline V gene. V shed 3 bases and J 1 base; nucleotides not matched to a gene: 5. This CDR3 is 15 amino acids long. In nucleotides, the CDR3 is TGTGCCAGCTCACCGGGGGACAGCGAGAACACTGAAGCTTTCTTT. Its translation is CASSPGDSENTEAFF.

V usage is TRBV6-5 and J usage is TRBJ1-2; TRBD1 matches 7 bases. Germline assignment: CDR1 MNHEY and CDR2 SVGAGI. J gave up 4 bases and V 6 bases, and 5 bases lay outside the gene matches. The CDR3 spans 13 residues. The CDR3 nucleotides read TGTGCCAGCAGGACAGGGTTAGGCTATGGCTACACCTTC. Translation gives CASRTGLGYGYTF.

This chain links TRBV10-3 with TRBJ2-7; D perhaps matches TRBD2 (6 bases). The CDR3 extends over 15 amino acids. Germline V lookup: CDR1 ENHRY, CDR2 SYGVKD. V was clipped by 3 bases and J by 4 bases, with 16 bases between them. CDR3 DNA sequence: TGTGCCATCAGTGAACCGGGGGAGAGTAGATACGAGCAGTACTTC. Translated: CAISEPGESRYEQYF.

This rearrangement joins TRBV6-1 to TRBJ2-7; 9 bases map to TRBD1. Germline V gives CDR1 MNHNS, CDR2 SASEGT. The CDR3 totals 13 residues. Unmatched junction bases numbered 6, after V lost 8 bases and J lost 4 bases. The CDR3 DNA reads as TGTGCCAGCTCGGACAGGGGATGGTACGAGCAGTACTTC. As protein: CASSDRGWYEQYF.

The V call is TRBV21-1, the J call TRBJ2-7; the table's D call of TRBD1 was not tested on the DNA. TRBV21-1 is classified as a pseudogene. The CDR3 is 14 residues long. The CDR3 DNA follows: TGTGCCAGCAGCATAGACAGGGGGCTATGCGAGCAGTACTTC. This sequence encodes CASSIDRGLCEQYF.

For the CDR3, the DNA is TGTGCCACCAGCAGGTCAGGAAATGAGCAGTTCTTC. It encodes CATSRSGNEQFF. The chain joins TRBV15 to TRBJ2-1; D is ambiguous. This CDR3 has 12 amino acids. The ends were cut back, 3 bases at V and 7 bases at J, with 7 bases in the middle. Germline CDR1 LNHNV, CDR2 YYDKDF (reference sequence).

The CDR3 DNA reads TGCGCCAGCAGCCAAGAAGCTCGTGTGGGTCTAGCTAGAACTACCAAAAACATTCAGTACTTC. This encodes CASSQEARVGLARTTKNIQYF. The chain joins TRBV4-3 to TRBJ2-4, with D perhaps matching TRBD2 (5 bases). Germline CDR1 reads LGHNA; CDR2 reads YSLEER. The ends were cut back, 0 bases at V and 2 bases at J, with 26 bases in the middle. This CDR3 has 21 residues.

The chain has TRBV5-1 and TRBJ2-2, with D tentatively TRBD1 (5 bases). Trimming left V 0 bases short and J 3 bases short, with 15 bases between. The CDR3 contains 17 residues. Per germline, CDR1 SGHRS and CDR2 YFSETQ. CDR3 residues: CASSLDQRQGDTGELFF. For the CDR3, the DNA is TGCGCCAGCAGCTTGGATCAGCGCCAAGGGGACACCGGGGAGCTGTTTTTT.

The J gene is TRBJ2-5, the V gene TRBV4-3; 12 bases are shared with TRBD2. The J call may be wrong; the DNA end is better matched by TRBJ2-7. There are 17 residues in the CDR3. Germline CDR1 is LGHNA and CDR2 is YSLEER. DNA of the CDR3: TGCGCCAGCAGCCAAGATCTAGCGGGAGGGCCAGGTTACGAGCAGTACTTC. This translates into CASSQDLAGGPGYEQYF.

This sequence joins TRBV5-1 and TRBJ1-2; D is uncertain. V lost 3 bases to trimming and J lost 8 bases, with 14 bases between them. The CDR3 is made up of 13 amino acids. Germline CDR1 is SGHRS and CDR2 is YFSETQ. The chain's CDR3 is CASSSGGIWGYTF. CDR3 coding DNA: TGCGCCAGCAGCTCAGGTGGAATTTGGGGCTACACCTTC. The whole variable domain, remainder taken from reference TRBV5-1 and TRBJ1-2, is KAGVTQTPRYLIKTRGQQVTLSCSPISGHRSVSWYQQTPGQGLQFLFEYFSETQRNKGNFPGRFSGRQFSNSRSEMNVSTLELGDSALYLCASSSGGIWGYTFGSGTRLTVV.

V gene TRBV11-2 combines with J gene TRBJ2-7; TRBD2 might be the D (6 bases). This CDR3 has 15 residues. V gave up 2 bases and J gave up 3 bases, with 14 bases separating them. Germline V gene lookup returns CDR1 SGHAT and CDR2 FQNNGV. CDR3 bases: TGTGCCAGCAGCTTAATCCGGGAGCTCCTCTACGAGCAGTACTTC. Its translation: CASSLIRELLYEQYF.

The gene calls are TRBV11-2 and TRBJ2-7, with a weak D call TRBD1 (5 bases). V lost 4 bases and J lost 6, with 16 bases in between. Germline lookup yields CDR1 SGHAT and CDR2 FQNNGV. This CDR3 region has 14 residues. CDR3 coding DNA: TGTGCCAGCAGCTGGGTGCAGGGTTGGCGCGAGCAGTACTTC. It is translated as CASSWVQGWREQYF. Full variable domain (rest looked up from reference TRBV11-2 and TRBJ2-7): EAGVAQSPRYKIIEKRQSVAFWCNPISGHATLYWYQQILGQGPKLLIQFQNNGVVDDSQLPKDRFSAERLKGVDSTLKIQPAKLEDSAVYLCASSWVQGWREQYFGPGTRLTVT.

The chain employs TRBV4-1 and TRBJ1-2, with 9 bases aligning to TRBD1. The CDR3 has 15 residues. Germline lookup yields CDR1 MGHRA and CDR2 YSYEKL. The ends lost 1 base at V and 4 bases at J; junction bases unmatched: 4. CDR3 DNA: TGCGCCAGCAGCCAAGCACAGGGGGCCGGCTATGGCTACACCTTC. Encoded protein: CASSQAQGAGYGYTF.

The chain recombines TRBV4-3 with TRBJ2-3; 7 bases align to TRBD2. This CDR3 is built from 17 residues. The V gene's germline CDR1 is LGHNA and CDR2 YSLEER. V lost 1 base to trimming and J lost 3 bases; unmatched junction nucleotides: 10. CDR3 region: CASSQGYRAGVTDTQYF. Here the CDR3 DNA reads TGCGCCAGCAGCCAAGGATACCGGGCGGGAGTAACAGATACGCAGTATTTT.

This clone was seen a few times. This chain links TRBV9 with TRBJ2-3; no clear D gene. The CDR3 runs 14 residues. V lost 0 bases and J lost 4, with 9 bases in between. Per the germline V gene, CDR1 is SGDLS and CDR2 is YYNGEE. The CDR3 protein is CASSVGHPADTQYF. The DNA of the CDR3 is TGTGCCAGCAGCGTAGGGCACCCCGCAGATACGCAGTATTTT. The full variable domain, completed using reference TRBV9 and TRBJ2-3, is DSGVTQTPKHLITATGQRVTLRCSPRSGDLSVYWYQQSLDQGLQFLIQYYNGEERAKGNILERFSAQQFPDLHSELNLSSLELGDSALYFCASSVGHPADTQYFGPGTRLTVL.

V gene TRBV7-9 combines with J gene TRBJ2-5; TRBD1 matches at 9 bases. This CDR3 has 19 amino acids. With 0 bases clipped from V and 4 bases from J, the junction kept 15 bases outside the gene matches. The germline V gene has CDR1 SEHNR and CDR2 FQNEAQ (reference sequence). This CDR3 reads CASSLARIRTGEDRETQYF. The CDR3 nucleotides read TGTGCCAGCAGCTTAGCGCGGATCCGGACAGGGGAGGATAGAGAGACCCAGTACTTC.

This clone turned up a few times. Here the CDR3 reads CASSIESAGNTIYF. CDR3 DNA: TGTGCCAGTAGTATCGAGTCAGCGGGAAACACCATATATTTT. The chain couples TRBV19 to TRBJ1-3, with D unclear. Trimming took off 3 bases at V and 4 bases at J, with 10 bases between the two ends. Germline V lookup: CDR1 LNHDA, CDR2 SQIVND (reference sequence). The CDR3 consists of 14 residues. Full variable domain (missing parts from reference TRBV19 and TRBJ1-3): DGGITQSPKYLFRKEGQNVTLSCEQNLNHDAMYWYRQDPGQGLRLIYYSQIVNDFQKGDIAEGYSVSREKKESFPLTVTSAQKNPTAFYLCASSIESAGNTIYFGEGSWLTVV.

This chain joins TRBV4-2 and TRBJ2-1; D perhaps matches TRBD2 (6 bases). The ends were cut back, 0 bases at V and 0 bases at J, with 9 bases in the middle. From germline, CDR1 is LGHNA and CDR2 YNFKEQ. The CDR3 runs 16 residues. The CDR3 loop is CASSQEAGTSYNEQFF. Here the CDR3 DNA reads TGTGCCAGCAGCCAAGAAGCGGGTACCTCCTACAATGAGCAGTTCTTC.

The rearrangement links TRBV30 to TRBJ1-3; TRBD1 agrees at 9 bases. Trimming removed 5 bases from V and 0 bases from J; junction bases left unmatched: 20. This CDR3 is 20 amino acids long. The germline CDR1 and CDR2 sequences are GTSNPN and SVGIG (reference sequence). The CDR3 DNA follows: TGTGCCTGGGGTTGGAAGGGGACAGGGACAGGTAGCGACTCTGGAAACACCATATATTTT. Translated: CAWGWKGTGTGSDSGNTIYF.

The table lists this clone with a count of one. This chain joins TRBV5-4 and TRBJ2-7; D is undetermined. Per the germline V gene, CDR1 is SGHNT and CDR2 is YYREEE (reference sequence). V was shortened by 0 bases and J by 3 bases, with 19 bases between the two germline ends. The CDR3 has 17 residues. DNA of the CDR3: TGTGCCAGCAGCTTGGGCGCCGGCAGGCCGTTTCACTACGAGCAGTACTTC. Its protein is CASSLGAGRPFHYEQYF. The full variable domain, in which reference TRBV5-4 and TRBJ2-7 provide the parts outside the CDR3, is ETGVTQSPTHLIKTRGQQVTLRCSSQSGHNTVSWYQQALGQGPQFIFQYYREEENGRGNFPPRFSGLQFPNYSSELNVNALELDDSALYLCASSLGAGRPFHYEQYFGPGTRLTVT.

The chain is built from TRBV6-1 and TRBJ2-7, with 16 nucleotides matching TRBD2. With V trimmed by 3 bases and J by 1 base, 9 bases remained unmatched. There are 19 residues in the CDR3. CDR1 is MNHNS and CDR2 is SASEGT in the germline V gene. CDR3 DNA sequence: TGTGCCAGCAGTGACCCCGAGGGACTAGCGGGAGGGAGTTCCTACGAGCAGTACTTC. Its translation is CASSDPEGLAGGSSYEQYF.

The chain couples TRBV6-5 to TRBJ2-6; possible D gene TRBD2, 7 bases. Trimming cost V 2 bases and J 4 bases, with 12 bases left between them. CDR1 is MNHEY and CDR2 is SVGAGI in the germline V gene. The CDR3 loop spans 16 amino acids. CDR3 nucleotide sequence: TGTGCCAGCAGTTACAACGCGGGGGCCGGGGCCAACGTCCTGACTTTC. It encodes CASSYNAGAGANVLTF.

This chain uses TRBV25-1 with TRBJ1-1, with no clear D. CDR3 length: 13 residues. The V and J ends lost 10 bases and 1 base respectively, with 13 bases between them. From germline, CDR1 is MGHDK and CDR2 SYGVNS. The DNA for the CDR3 is TGTGCCACCGAAGCCCGGGGGAACACTGAAGCTTTCTTT. This gives the protein CATEARGNTEAFF.

This chain links TRBV6-5 with TRBJ2-7, with 8 bases identical to TRBD1. CDR1 is MNHEY, CDR2 SVGAGI, per germline. Unmatched junction bases numbered 7, after V lost 6 bases and J lost 6 bases. CDR3 length: 13 amino acids. The CDR3 reads CASRTRQGSEQYF. The CDR3 nucleotides read TGTGCCAGCAGGACCAGACAGGGGTCCGAGCAGTACTTC.

The rearrangement links TRBV9 to TRBJ2-1, with 14 nucleotides matching TRBD2. CDR1 is SGDLS, CDR2 YYNGEE, per germline. This CDR3 spans 19 amino acids. Trimming took 2 bases from V and 5 from J; bases not matched to a gene: 12. The CDR3 DNA sequence: TGTGCCAGCAGCGTCCAGAAACCGGGACTAGCGGGAGATCACAATGAGCAGTTCTTC. As protein: CASSVQKPGLAGDHNEQFF.

In its sample, this clone was seen once. The chain is built from TRBV27 and TRBJ1-6; 8 bases agree with TRBD1. Germline CDR1 is MNHEY and CDR2 is SMNVEV (reference sequence). This CDR3 contains 16 residues. The ends lost 2 bases at V and 7 bases at J; junction bases unmatched: 7. CDR3 bases: TGTGCCAGCAGTTTAGCCGGACAGGGTGAAAATTCACCCCTCCACTTT. Protein: CASSLAGQGENSPLHF.

This chain's CDR3 is CASSPIAGPHEQYF. The DNA of the CDR3 is TGTGCCAGCAGCCCAATAGCGGGACCCCACGAGCAGTACTTC. The V gene is TRBV14, the J gene TRBJ2-7; 8 nucleotides match TRBD2. Trimming cost V 4 bases and J 5 bases; bases outside gene matches: 7. The germline gives CDR1 SGHDN, CDR2 FVKESK. The CDR3 loop spans 14 amino acids.

This chain connects TRBV6-1 to TRBJ1-5; TRBD1 aligns across 10 bases. This CDR3 has 15 amino acids. Losses at the gene ends were 6 bases for V and 0 bases for J; bases not matched to a gene: 2. Germline V lookup: CDR1 MNHNS, CDR2 SASEGT. CDR3 residues: CASSGDRGSNQPQHF. The CDR3 DNA reads as TGTGCCAGCAGCGGGGACAGGGGTAGCAATCAGCCCCAGCATTTT.

DNA of the CDR3: TGTGCCAGCTCACCACCGGCTGGACAGGTGAACACTGAAGCTTTCTTT. It yields the protein CASSPPAGQVNTEAFF. V and J are TRBV18 and TRBJ1-1; 7 positions agree with TRBD1. The length of the CDR3 is 16 residues. Trimming took 0 bases from V and 0 from J; bases not matched to a gene: 4. Germline V gene data show CDR1 as KGHSH and CDR2 as LQKENI.

The chain links TRBV10-1 to TRBJ1-5, with a weak D call TRBD1 (6 bases). V was cut by 5 bases and J by 5 bases, with 13 bases left in between. The CDR3 sequence is 14 residues long. Germline V CDR1 and CDR2: WNHNN, SYGVQD (reference sequence). The CDR3 DNA follows: TGCGCCAGCAGTCAGGGTAGGGGGTATCAGCCCCAGCATTTT. This translates into CASSQGRGYQPQHF.

The chain carries TRBV7-8 and TRBJ2-7; the match to TRBD2 covers 8 bases. Trimming removed 1 base from V and 2 bases from J; junction bases left unmatched: 10. This CDR3 comprises 17 residues. CDR1 is SGHVS and CDR2 is FQNEAQ in the germline V gene. CDR3 DNA: TGTGCCAGCAGCTTAGGTAGGACCGGGACTAGGCCCTACGAGCAGTACTTC. This translates into CASSLGRTGTRPYEQYF.